Presented here are 28 T cell receptor beta chains from one specimen sequenced in a study of PD-1 blockade in mismatch repair-deficient tumors. Profiled with immunoSEQ multiplex PCR; TCRdb holds only in-frame clones, not every one. This sample has about 100,000 clones, with 82% found just once. Here the sequenced sample was peripheral blood, taken 30 to 36 weeks after starting pembrolizumab. These receptors all stem from an adult with mismatch repair-deficient cancer.

The V gene is TRBV10-3, the J gene TRBJ2-7; D is possibly TRBD1 (5 bases). Trimming took 6 bases from V and 2 from J, leaving 14 bases between them. CDR3 length equals 14 residues. The germline CDR1 and CDR2 sequences are ENHRY and SYGVKD. The CDR3 spells CAISPGSRTYEQYF. Here the CDR3 DNA reads TGTGCCATCAGCCCAGGGTCGAGGACCTACGAGCAGTACTTC.

In its sample, this clone was seen a few times. V and J are TRBV29-1 and TRBJ1-2; 8 positions match TRBD1. Trimming at V came to 7 bases and at J to 4 bases, leaving 8 bases not matched to a gene. This CDR3 is 13 amino acids long. Per germline, CDR1 SQVTM and CDR2 ANQGSEA. In DNA, the CDR3 is TGCAGCGCAACGACAGGGGAGACCTATGGCTACACCTTC. Translated, it gives CSATTGETYGYTF.

This chain joins TRBV6-5 and TRBJ2-1; 7 positions match TRBD2. The CDR3 loop spans 13 amino acids. Germline V gene lookup returns CDR1 MNHEY and CDR2 SVGAGI. Trimming cost V 11 bases and J 3 bases; bases outside gene matches: 7. The CDR3 spells CAVYAGDYNEQFF. CDR3 sequence (DNA): TGTGCCGTCTACGCGGGGGACTACAATGAGCAGTTCTTC.

V usage is TRBV7-8 and J usage is TRBJ2-7; TRBD2 matches at 7 bases. With V trimmed by 1 base and J by 4 bases, 4 bases remained unmatched. CDR3 length equals 14 residues. CDR1 and CDR2 from the germline V gene are SGHVS and FQNEAQ. In nucleotides, the CDR3 is TGTGCCAGCAGCTTAGTGGCGGGAGCATACGAGCAGTACTTC. It codes for CASSLVAGAYEQYF.

This clone was detected only a few times. V gene TRBV5-5 combines with J gene TRBJ2-7; 9 bases map to TRBD1. The CDR3 is 15 residues long. Germline values: CDR1 SGHKS, CDR2 YYEKEE (reference sequence). V gave up 0 bases and J gave up 4 bases; unmatched junction bases: 5. The CDR3: CASSLVATGGYEQYF. For the CDR3, the DNA is TGTGCCAGCAGCTTGGTAGCGACAGGGGGTTACGAGCAGTACTTC. Based on the CDR3 plus reference TRBV5-5 and TRBJ2-7, the full variable domain is DAGVTQSPTHLIKTRGQQVTLRCSPISGHKSVSWYQQVLGQGPQFIFQYYEKEERGRGNFPDRFSARQFPNYSSELNVNALLLGDSALYLCASSLVATGGYEQYFGPGTRLTVT.

This sequence joins TRBV19 and TRBJ2-2, with D hard to call. The germline CDR1 and CDR2 sequences are LNHDA and SQIVND (reference sequence). The CDR3 totals 15 residues. The V and J ends lost 4 bases and 5 bases respectively, with 14 bases between them. The CDR3 bases are TGTGCCAGTAGTACCGGCCCCGCGGTAACCGGGGAGCTGTTTTTT. It encodes CASSTGPAVTGELFF. The complete variable domain, with remaining parts taken from reference TRBV19 and TRBJ2-2, reads DGGITQSPKYLFRKEGQNVTLSCEQNLNHDAMYWYRQDPGQGLRLIYYSQIVNDFQKGDIAEGYSVSREKKESFPLTVTSAQKNPTAFYLCASSTGPAVTGELFFGEGSRLTVL.

The chain combines TRBV11-3 with TRBJ2-1; no clear D gene. This CDR3 contains 13 residues. In germline, CDR1 is SGHNT, CDR2 YENEEA. Trimming left V 0 bases short and J 7 bases short, with 7 bases between. CDR3: CASSLDAWNEQFF. As DNA, the CDR3 is TGTGCCAGCAGCTTAGACGCTTGGAATGAGCAGTTCTTC.

This chain links TRBV6-6 with TRBJ2-7; the D is unclear. Trimming removed 4 bases from V and 6 bases from J, with 13 bases in between. The length of the CDR3 is 13 residues. Germline V gene sequence: CDR1 MNHNY, CDR2 SVGAGI (reference sequence). DNA of the CDR3: TGTGCCAGCAGTTCCTCCCAACGGATCGAGCAGTACTTC. Its translation is CASSSSQRIEQYF.

This clone was detected only once. This chain joins TRBV6-5 and TRBJ2-4; D may be TRBD1 (5 bases). The CDR3 is 15 amino acids. CDR1 and CDR2 (germline): MNHEY, SVGAGI. V lost 7 bases and J lost 0, with 13 bases in between. CDR3 coding DNA: TGTGCCAGCACCGGAACAGGCCTAGCCAAAAACATTCAGTACTTC. Protein: CASTGTGLAKNIQYF.

The rearrangement uses TRBV6-1 and TRBJ2-1; TRBD2 matches 9 bases. The CDR3 covers 18 residues. CDR1 MNHNS and CDR2 SASEGT come from the germline V gene. The junction had 7 bases not matched to a gene; V was cut back by 0 bases and J by 1 base. CDR3 sequence reads: CASSEAGSGRRSYNEQFF. CDR3 nucleotides: TGTGCCAGCAGTGAAGCGGGTAGCGGGAGACGGTCCTACAATGAGCAGTTCTTC.

The chain is built from TRBV30 and TRBJ1-1; 10 bases are shared with TRBD1. This CDR3 is built from 13 residues. The germline V gene has CDR1 GTSNPN and CDR2 SVGIG (reference sequence). Trimming removed 1 base from V and 9 bases from J; junction bases left unmatched: 5. The CDR3 sequence is CAWSGQGALKAFF. The DNA for the CDR3 is TGTGCCTGGAGTGGACAGGGGGCGCTTAAAGCTTTCTTT.

Only a few counts were recorded for this clone. The chain links TRBV6-1 to TRBJ2-3, with a tentative D call TRBD2 (6 bases). In germline, CDR1 is MNHNS, CDR2 SASEGT. V lost 11 bases to trimming and J lost 3 bases, with 12 bases between them. This CDR3 contains 12 residues. The CDR3 reads CALWGVTDTQYF. The CDR3 nucleotides are TGTGCCCTGTGGGGGGTAACAGATACGCAGTATTTT.

The genes are TRBV30 and TRBJ2-7, with 7 nucleotides matching TRBD2. This CDR3 region has 11 residues. The J segment lost 4 bases and the V segment lost 3 bases, leaving 0 bases of the junction unmatched. Germline values: CDR1 GTSNPN, CDR2 SVGIG (reference sequence). The CDR3 nucleotides are TGTGCCTGGAGGCGGGGGTACGAGCAGTACTTC. It encodes CAWRRGYEQYF.

The chain recombines TRBV5-4 with TRBJ2-7; TRBD1 aligns across 8 bases. CDR1 and CDR2 (germline): SGHNT, YYREEE (reference sequence). Germline trimming cut 6 bases from V and 0 bases from J; bases unmatched to any gene: 2. There are 13 residues in the CDR3. The CDR3 DNA reads as TGTGCCAGCACCACAGGGGGCTCCTACGAGCAGTACTTC. It translates to CASTTGGSYEQYF.

This chain connects TRBV7-2 to TRBJ2-2; weak D call: TRBD2 (5 bases). Germline CDR1 is SGHTA and CDR2 is FQGNSA. The CDR3 has 14 residues. V dropped 1 base and J dropped 4 bases, with 7 bases sitting between them. CDR3 loop: CASSLGGVTGELFF. CDR3 DNA: TGTGCCAGCAGCTTAGGGGGAGTCACCGGGGAGCTGTTTTTT.

V and J are TRBV5-1 and TRBJ2-7, with no clear D. The length of the CDR3 is 13 residues. Trimming removed 4 bases from V and 2 bases from J, with 10 bases in between. Germline V CDR1 and CDR2: SGHRS, YFSETQ. The CDR3 loop reads CASSPGIPYEQYF. Written as DNA, the CDR3 is TGCGCCAGCAGCCCCGGCATACCCTACGAGCAGTACTTC.

The chain carries TRBV13 and TRBJ2-3, with 8 positions matching TRBD2. J gave up 3 bases and V 0 bases, and 5 bases lay outside the gene matches. The length of the CDR3 is 16 residues. Germline CDR1 reads PRHDT; CDR2 reads FYEKMQ (reference sequence). The CDR3 is CASSLGRGRLTDTQYF. DNA for the CDR3: TGTGCCAGCAGCTTAGGGCGCGGGAGGCTGACAGATACGCAGTATTTT.

The rearrangement joins TRBV18 to TRBJ2-3; D unresolved. Trimming removed 3 bases from V and 0 bases from J, with 1 base in between. This CDR3 contains 12 residues. CDR1 is KGHSH and CDR2 is LQKENI in the germline V gene. This CDR3 reads CASSPSTDTQYF. The CDR3 coding sequence is TGTGCCAGCTCACCTAGCACAGATACGCAGTATTTT.

The chain's CDR3 is CASSLIGEGGETQYF. DNA of the CDR3: TGTGCCAGCAGTTTAATCGGGGAAGGTGGCGAGACCCAGTACTTC. This chain connects TRBV28 to TRBJ2-5; maybe TRBD2 (5 bases). CDR1 and CDR2 from the germline V gene are MDHEN and SYDVKM. V lost 2 bases and J lost 5, with 15 bases in between. The CDR3 runs 15 residues.

The J gene is TRBJ2-1, the V gene TRBV7-2; D is uncertain. This CDR3 comprises 14 residues. Trimming stripped 2 bases from V and 5 bases from J, with 10 bases between. CDR1 is SGHTA, CDR2 FQGNSA, per germline. CDR3 coding DNA: TGTGCCAGCAGCTTATATCGAGACCACAATGAGCAGTTCTTC. Its translation is CASSLYRDHNEQFF. Complete variable domain (other parts from reference TRBV7-2 and TRBJ2-1): GAGVSQSPSNKVTEKGKDVELRCDPISGHTALYWYRQSLGQGLEFLIYFQGNSAPDKSGLPSDRFSAERTGGSVSTLTIQRTQQEDSAVYLCASSLYRDHNEQFFGPGTRLTVL.

The CDR3 DNA sequence: TGTGCCAGCAGTTTTGAAAGCAATCAGCCCCAGCATTTT. Encoded protein: CASSFESNQPQHF. The chain is built from TRBV27 and TRBJ1-5; D unresolved. CDR1 is MNHEY and CDR2 is SMNVEV in the germline V gene (reference sequence). This CDR3 contains 13 residues. The germline V and J ends were trimmed by 3 bases and 1 base, with 4 bases remaining between them.

This clone was detected a few times. The chain's CDR3 is CASSPTGEQFF. As DNA, the CDR3 is TGTGCCAGCTCACCCACGGGTGAGCAGTTCTTC. J is TRBJ2-1 and V is TRBV18; D not certain. V was trimmed by 3 bases and J by 9 bases, leaving 6 bases between them. From germline, CDR1 is KGHSH and CDR2 LQKENI. The CDR3 extends over 11 amino acids.

This clone was detected only once. The V and J genes are TRBV18 and TRBJ2-2, with D maybe TRBD2 (5 bases). CDR1 is KGHSH and CDR2 is LQKENI in the germline V gene. V lost 0 bases, J lost 1 base, and 6 bases lay in between. This CDR3 comprises 15 residues. The CDR3 DNA sequence: TGTGCCAGCTCACCACCGGGAGTGAACACCGGGGAGCTGTTTTTT. Its protein product is CASSPPGVNTGELFF.

The gene calls are TRBV13 and TRBJ1-5, with 7 positions matching TRBD1. In germline, CDR1 is PRHDT, CDR2 FYEKMQ (reference sequence). V trimming: 5 bases; J trimming: 6 bases; junction bases outside the gene matches: 10. The CDR3 is made up of 15 amino acids. The CDR3 region is CASSAYRQGGQPQHF. The CDR3 region has the DNA TGTGCCAGCAGCGCTTATCGACAGGGTGGTCAGCCCCAGCATTTT.

The J gene is TRBJ2-5, the V gene TRBV13; 12 bases fit TRBD2. J lost 5 bases, V lost 5 bases, and 3 bases had no gene match. The CDR3 contains 14 residues. Germline lookup yields CDR1 PRHDT and CDR2 FYEKMQ (reference sequence). The CDR3 loop reads CASSRLAGEETQYF. The CDR3 DNA follows: TGTGCCAGCAGCAGACTAGCGGGAGAGGAGACCCAGTACTTC.

As DNA, the CDR3 is TGTGCCACCTTTTCGGGCGGGAGCCTATGGTACGAGCAGTACTTC. It yields the protein CATFSGGSLWYEQYF. The rearrangement joins TRBV6-5 to TRBJ2-7; 7 bases fit TRBD2. V shed 10 bases, J shed 4 bases, and the junction held 16 bases outside the gene matches. Germline CDR1 and CDR2: MNHEY and SVGAGI. This CDR3 comprises 15 residues.

This rearrangement joins TRBV29-1 to TRBJ1-2, with D unresolved. V lost 3 bases and J lost 0, with 20 bases in between. The CDR3 covers 17 residues. Germline V gene data show CDR1 as SQVTM and CDR2 as ANQGSEA. In nucleotides, the CDR3 is TGCAGCGTTGACGGCCGTACACCAGTGTTTGCTAACTATGGCTACACCTTC. Translation gives CSVDGRTPVFANYGYTF.

The chain links TRBV5-1 to TRBJ2-3; 9 bases agree with TRBD1. J gave up 0 bases and V 3 bases, and 2 bases lay outside the gene matches. The CDR3 has 15 amino acids. Germline V gene sequence: CDR1 SGHRS, CDR2 YFSETQ. The CDR3 nucleotides read TGCGCCAGCAGCTCAGGACAGGGGAGCACAGATACGCAGTATTTT. Protein product: CASSSGQGSTDTQYF. Full variable domain (missing parts from reference TRBV5-1 and TRBJ2-3): KAGVTQTPRYLIKTRGQQVTLSCSPISGHRSVSWYQQTPGQGLQFLFEYFSETQRNKGNFPGRFSGRQFSNSRSEMNVSTLELGDSALYLCASSSGQGSTDTQYFGPGTRLTVL.